Each of the 30 T cell receptor beta chains below was sequenced from the same sample in a study of blood T cell repertoires in COVID-19. Data came from immunoSEQ multiplex PCR; TCRdb stores just in-frame clones and leaves some out. Altogether roughly 240,000 clones are present, roughly 85% being singletons, with the ten largest covering 8.5% to 9.5%. Material: PBMCs or T cells enriched from blood (not recorded which). The source is a woman aged 45-65 years with acute COVID-19.

Worth noting for this clone: The sample holds other DNA sequences that translate to the same CDR3. V and J are TRBV12-5 and TRBJ2-2, with no clear D. Germline V gives CDR1 LGHNT, CDR2 FRNRAP. CDR3 length: 12 residues. V shed 6 bases and J shed 6 bases, with 8 bases lying between them. CDR3 protein: CASGSGAGELFF. The CDR3 nucleotides read TGTGCTAGTGGCTCAGGCGCCGGGGAGCTGTTTTTT.

The V call is TRBV12-5, the J call TRBJ2-2; 8 bases line up with TRBD1. Trimming at V came to 7 bases and at J to 6 bases, leaving 13 bases not matched to a gene. Germline CDR1 is LGHNT and CDR2 is FRNRAP. The CDR3 totals 16 residues. For the CDR3, the DNA is TGTGCTAGTGCCGCCTCCGGGACAGGTCTCTCCGGGGAGCTGTTTTTT. Protein product: CASAASGTGLSGELFF.

The V call is TRBV2, the J call TRBJ1-1, with D perhaps matching TRBD1 (6 bases). This CDR3 region has 13 residues. The ends were cut back, 5 bases at V and 5 bases at J, with 12 bases in the middle. Germline CDR1 is SNHLY and CDR2 is FYNNEI. CDR3 sequence reads: CASSREDRTEAFF. As DNA, the CDR3 is TGTGCCAGCAGTCGAGAAGACAGGACTGAAGCTTTCTTT.

In DNA, the CDR3 is TGTGCCAGTTCCTCGACTAGCGGGGGGCAAAATGAGCAGTTCTTC. Encoded protein: CASSSTSGGQNEQFF. The J gene is TRBJ2-1, the V gene TRBV19; 13 nucleotides agree with TRBD2. This CDR3 contains 15 residues. Germline V gene sequence: CDR1 LNHDA, CDR2 SQIVND (reference sequence). Unmatched junction bases numbered 8, after V lost 8 bases and J lost 7 bases.

The chain has TRBV9 and TRBJ1-2; 11 bases agree with TRBD1. The CDR3 spans 16 residues. Germline CDR1 and CDR2: SGDLS and YYNGEE. J gave up 2 bases and V 4 bases, and 7 bases lay outside the gene matches. The CDR3 spells CASSSGTGGPNYGYTF. In nucleotides, the CDR3 is TGTGCCAGCAGCTCTGGGACAGGGGGACCGAACTATGGCTACACCTTC.

The chain is built from TRBV5-1 and TRBJ1-4; 9 positions agree with TRBD1. The CDR3 sequence is 14 residues long. Germline CDR1 is SGHRS and CDR2 is YFSETQ. V was clipped by 4 bases and J by 8 bases; unmatched bases: 6. The CDR3 nucleotides read TGCGCCAGCAGCCTCGGGACAGGGAGCGAAAAACTGTTTTTT. This gives the protein CASSLGTGSEKLFF.

J is TRBJ1-2 and V is TRBV30; possibly TRBD1 for D (6 bases). This CDR3 region has 14 residues. Trimming took off 4 bases at V and 8 bases at J, with 20 bases between the two ends. Germline lookup yields CDR1 GTSNPN and CDR2 SVGIG (reference sequence). The chain's CDR3 is CAWTTSTGHQGYTF. The CDR3 coding sequence is TGTGCCTGGACCACCTCGACGGGACATCAGGGCTACACCTTC.

This chain links TRBV29-1 with TRBJ2-1, with 10 bases lining up with TRBD2. This CDR3 region has 13 residues. After removal of 3 bases from V and 7 bases from J, the junction contained 3 bases not matched to a gene. The germline gives CDR1 SQVTM, CDR2 ANQGSEA. This chain's CDR3 is CSVEHSGGNEQFF. In nucleotides, the CDR3 is TGCAGCGTTGAGCATAGCGGGGGGAATGAGCAGTTCTTC.

V and J are TRBV29-1 and TRBJ1-2; weak D call: TRBD1 (5 bases). Germline V gene sequence: CDR1 SQVTM, CDR2 ANQGSEA. Trimming left V 7 bases short and J 4 bases short, with 10 bases between. The CDR3 covers 11 residues. CDR3 sequence: CSADTGYGYTF. The CDR3 region has the DNA TGCAGCGCGGACACGGGCTATGGCTACACCTTC.

The chain recombines TRBV5-6 with TRBJ1-4; 12 bases fit TRBD1. Trimming at V came to 0 bases and at J to 7 bases, leaving 10 bases not matched to a gene. Looked up from germline, CDR1 is SGHDT and CDR2 is YYEEEE. The CDR3 is 18 amino acids. CDR3 amino acids: CASSLVGTGGASGEKLFF. The CDR3 DNA sequence: TGTGCCAGCAGCTTGGTGGGGACAGGGGGCGCTTCTGGTGAAAAACTGTTTTTT. The entire variable domain, with the rest obtained from reference TRBV5-6 and TRBJ1-4, is as follows: DAGVTQSPTHLIKTRGQQVTLRCSPKSGHDTVSWYQQALGQGPQFIFQYYEEEERQRGNFPDRFSGHQFPNYSSELNVNALLLGDSALYLCASSLVGTGGASGEKLFFGSGTQLSVL.

This chain uses TRBV27 with TRBJ2-5; 10 nucleotides line up with TRBD1. This CDR3 has 16 residues. With V trimmed by 7 bases and J by 2 bases, 10 bases remained unmatched. Per germline, CDR1 MNHEY and CDR2 SMNVEV (reference sequence). Written as DNA, the CDR3 is TGTGCCAGCAAATACGTAGGACAGGGGGGGCAAGAGACCCAGTACTTC. Protein product: CASKYVGQGGQETQYF.

The chain couples TRBV2 to TRBJ1-4; 7 bases are a match to TRBD1. V was pared by 2 bases and J by 8 bases, with 5 bases of the junction left unmatched. This CDR3 spans 14 amino acids. The germline gives CDR1 SNHLY, CDR2 FYNNEI. In DNA, the CDR3 is TGTGCCAGCAGTGAAAGAGGGGGCGGGGAAAAACTGTTTTTT. Translating gives CASSERGGGEKLFF.

The chain is built from TRBV11-3 and TRBJ1-1; tentatively, D is TRBD1 (6 bases). The germline V gene has CDR1 SGHNT and CDR2 YENEEA. V dropped 4 bases and J dropped 1 base, with 10 bases sitting between them. The CDR3 contains 14 residues. The CDR3 DNA reads TGTGCCAGCAGCTCGGGACAATCGAACACTGAAGCTTTCTTT. Amino acid sequence: CASSSGQSNTEAFF.

This chain uses TRBV6-5 with TRBJ1-3; 7 bases fit TRBD1. Germline V gives CDR1 MNHEY, CDR2 SVGAGI. The trim removed 6 bases at V and 0 bases at J, leaving 5 bases unmatched. This CDR3 is 15 amino acids long. The CDR3 spells CASSLRGSSGNTIYF. The CDR3 DNA reads TGTGCCAGCAGCCTCAGGGGGAGCTCTGGAAACACCATATATTTT.

The chain joins TRBV9 to TRBJ1-4; 8 bases are a match to TRBD1. The germline CDR1 and CDR2 sequences are SGDLS and YYNGEE. The CDR3 extends over 16 amino acids. The V and J ends lost 4 bases and 7 bases, in that order; junction bases with no gene match: 12. The chain's CDR3 is CASSSVGQGLGEKLFF. The CDR3 region has the DNA TGTGCCAGCAGCTCTGTCGGACAGGGTCTGGGTGAAAAACTGTTTTTT.

The V call is TRBV10-2, the J call TRBJ1-4; D gene ambiguous. Trimming cost V 4 bases and J 7 bases, with 25 bases left between them. This CDR3 comprises 18 residues. Germline-derived CDR1 and CDR2 are WSHSY and SAAADI. The CDR3 bases are TGCGCCAGCAGTGGAGGAGCAGGAAAAGGGCAGGCGGGTGAAAAACTGTTTTTT. Translating gives CASSGGAGKGQAGEKLFF.

The chain links TRBV27 to TRBJ1-6; 8 bases match TRBD1. This CDR3 is built from 14 residues. The germline CDR1 and CDR2 sequences are MNHEY and SMNVEV (reference sequence). The V segment lost 6 bases and the J segment 9 bases; nucleotides outside the gene matches: 7. CDR3 coding DNA: TGTGCCAGCAGCCGGAGACAGGGGAGTTCACCCCTCCACTTT. Its protein is CASSRRQGSSPLHF.

V is TRBV9 and J is TRBJ1-2; maybe TRBD1 (6 bases). Trimming stripped 0 bases from V and 7 bases from J, with 16 bases between. From germline, CDR1 is SGDLS and CDR2 YYNGEE. CDR3 size: 15 residues. CDR3 DNA sequence: TGTGCCAGCAGCGTAGAGTTATCGACAGGAGTTGGCTACACCTTC. It translates to CASSVELSTGVGYTF.

The chain couples TRBV5-1 to TRBJ1-6; TRBD1 matches at 9 bases. The V gene end was trimmed by 4 bases and the J gene end by 5 bases; junction bases not matched to a gene: 4. Germline loops: CDR1 SGHRS, CDR2 YFSETQ. This CDR3 has 15 amino acids. CDR3 protein: CASSRGTGNNSPLHF. DNA of the CDR3: TGCGCCAGCAGCAGGGGGACAGGGAATAATTCACCCCTCCACTTT.

The chain combines TRBV19 with TRBJ1-4; possible D gene TRBD1, 6 bases. Trimming cost V 1 base and J 8 bases, with 14 bases left between them. Germline V gene sequence: CDR1 LNHDA, CDR2 SQIVND (reference sequence). The CDR3 is 15 residues long. CDR3 sequence: CASSIVSRGDEKLFF. The CDR3 DNA reads TGTGCCAGTAGTATAGTTAGCAGGGGAGACGAAAAACTGTTTTTT. Complete variable domain (other parts from reference TRBV19 and TRBJ1-4): DGGITQSPKYLFRKEGQNVTLSCEQNLNHDAMYWYRQDPGQGLRLIYYSQIVNDFQKGDIAEGYSVSREKKESFPLTVTSAQKNPTAFYLCASSIVSRGDEKLFFGSGTQLSVL.

The chain is built from TRBV27 and TRBJ1-1; 12 nucleotides align to TRBD1. CDR1 and CDR2 (germline): MNHEY, SMNVEV (reference sequence). This CDR3 region has 15 residues. Unmatched junction bases numbered 3, after V lost 5 bases and J lost 2 bases. The CDR3 reads CASSPGTGGNTEAFF. Written as DNA, the CDR3 is TGTGCCAGCAGTCCAGGGACAGGGGGCAACACTGAAGCTTTCTTT.

J is TRBJ1-2 and V is TRBV7-3, with 7 bases matching TRBD1. CDR1 and CDR2 from the germline V gene are SGHTA and FQGTGA. Germline trimming cut 5 bases from V and 6 bases from J; bases unmatched to any gene: 12. This CDR3 spans 15 amino acids. As DNA, the CDR3 is TGTGCCAGCAGCCCAGGGGACAGCCTTATGGATGGCTACACCTTC. This gives the protein CASSPGDSLMDGYTF.

The chain links TRBV6-2 or TRBV6-3 to TRBJ1-3; the D is unclear. CDR3 length: 14 residues. Germline lookup yields CDR1 MNHEY and CDR2 SVGEGT. Trimming stripped 4 bases from V and 0 bases from J, with 7 bases between. The CDR3: CASSLTRSGNTIYF. The CDR3 DNA reads as TGTGCCAGCAGTTTAACACGCTCTGGAAACACCATATATTTT.

This sequence joins TRBV11-3 and TRBJ2-7; D might be TRBD1 (6 bases). V lost 2 bases and J lost 6, with 11 bases in between. From germline, CDR1 is SGHNT and CDR2 YENEEA. The CDR3 contains 13 residues. CDR3 coding DNA: TGTGCCAGCAGCTTACGGACAGACCGCGAGCAGTACTTC. The encoded protein is CASSLRTDREQYF.

V and J are TRBV3-1 (or the pseudogene TRBV3-2) and TRBJ2-3, with TRBD2 identical over 10 bases. V lost 1 base and J lost 4; bases outside the gene matches: 17. The germline V gene encodes CDR1 LGHDT and CDR2 YNNKEL (reference sequence). The length of the CDR3 is 20 residues. The CDR3 DNA is TGTGCCAGCAGCCAAGGGGGTAGGGGGCAGGGACTAGCGTACCCAGATACGCAGTATTTT. It codes for CASSQGGRGQGLAYPDTQYF.

The genes are TRBV7-9 and TRBJ2-1; TRBD2 matches at 12 bases. CDR3 size: 17 residues. J was trimmed by 3 bases and V by 2 bases; bases with no gene match: 5. CDR1 SEHNR and CDR2 FQNEAQ come from the germline V gene (reference sequence). In DNA form, the CDR3 reads TGTGCCAGCAGCTTACCTAGGACTAGCGGGGTCTACAATGAGCAGTTCTTC. Translating it yields CASSLPRTSGVYNEQFF.

The chain combines TRBV30 with TRBJ1-1; TRBD1 matches at 7 bases. The CDR3 is 15 amino acids. The trim removed 3 bases at V and 8 bases at J, leaving 15 bases unmatched. Looked up from germline, CDR1 is GTSNPN and CDR2 is SVGIG (reference sequence). CDR3 loop: CAWSERARQGGEAFF. The DNA of the CDR3 is TGTGCCTGGAGCGAGAGGGCCCGACAGGGCGGGGAAGCTTTCTTT.

The CDR3 coding sequence is TGTGCCAGCAGCTTGGGCAGATCGACAGGGTCAAGAAACGAGCAGTACTTC. This encodes CASSLGRSTGSRNEQYF. The V gene is TRBV5-4, the J gene TRBJ2-7, with 7 bases lining up with TRBD1. The V and J ends lost 0 bases and 5 bases, in that order; junction bases with no gene match: 14. The CDR3 spans 17 residues. CDR1 and CDR2 from the germline V gene are SGHNT and YYREEE (reference sequence).

This chain links TRBV3-1 (or the pseudogene TRBV3-2) with TRBJ2-1; TRBD2 matches 12 bases. This CDR3 region has 20 residues. Germline CDR1 is LGHDT and CDR2 is YNNKEL (reference sequence). Trimming took 1 base from V and 0 from J; bases not matched to a gene: 10. CDR3 sequence reads: CASSQGGLAGGPSSYNEQFF. The CDR3 nucleotides are TGTGCCAGCAGCCAAGGAGGGCTAGCGGGGGGGCCGAGCTCCTACAATGAGCAGTTCTTC.

A word on this clone: The junction and the germline gene differ at one end; a read error may be behind it. This sequence joins TRBV30 and TRBJ1-5; no clear D gene. This CDR3 is built from 15 residues. The V gene's germline CDR1 is GTSNPN and CDR2 SVGIG (reference sequence). Here the CDR3 reads CAWSDGTSSHQPQHF. The DNA of the CDR3 is TGTGCCTGGAGTGACGGCACCAGTAGCCATCAGCCCCAGCATTTT. The full variable domain, with the rest looked up from reference TRBV30 and TRBJ1-5, is SQTIHQWPATLVQPVGSPLSLECTVEGTSNPNLYWYRQAAGRGLQLLFYSVGIGQISSEVPQNLSASRPQDRQFILSSKKLLLSDSGFYLCAWSDGTSSHQPQHFGDGTRLSIL.